This T cell receptor beta chain was identified during a study of blood T cell repertoires in COVID-19. On the study more broadly: The United States, Italy and Spain were the sources of the acute and convalescent COVID-19 samples.

Original handling: Estimation of nucleated cell counts was performed using reference gene primer amplification. TCRdb keeps only in-frame clones here, not all; method: immunoSEQ multiplex PCR. For V, J and clone size, that table is used; D and trimming come from the DNA. This sample yields around 380,000 clones, of which 70% to 90% are seen a single time; 1% to 1.5% belongs to the top ten. The V and J ends lost 6 bases and 3 bases, in that order; junction bases with no gene match: 8. Germline-derived CDR1 and CDR2 are MNHEY and SVGAGI. The CDR3 extends over 15 amino acids. Participants' own reports of clinical history determined their cohort assignment. Cohort 3 recovered donors had two negative PCRs, clearance, or symptom resolution. In this sample, this clone turned up once.

The TCR sequence derives from a man under 40 who had recovered from COVID-19. Sequences were obtained from PBMCs or T cells enriched from blood (not recorded which). The V and J genes are TRBV6-5 and TRBJ1-1; 9 nucleotides agree with TRBD1. DNA for the CDR3: TGTGCCAGCAGAGTCGGAACAGGGGGCCACACTGAAGCTTTCTTT. Translated, it gives CASRVGTGGHTEAFF.